This is a list of T cell receptor beta chains from one sample in a study of T cell repertoires in cytomegalovirus infection. Antigens for these TCRs are unknown. One entry per CDR3 protein results from TCRdb running MiXCR on the reads. This sample has 200,000 or so distinct CDR3 sequences; 38% occur once, and the top ten carry roughly three fifths. Sequencing was performed on CD8+ T cells from cultured PBMCs, taken from culture after CMV antigen stimulation. The receptors come from a human donor in good health (CMV status not recorded). Some clones in this sample may be carry-over from other donors' samples. The CDR3 runs from the conserved cysteine through the conserved F or W. A D gene is named only where the DNA matches it firmly. Rows give clone size only sometimes, using once, few, many, or a class for an expanded clone.

size: -
J: TRBJ1-3
D: -
V: TRBV4-1
CDR3: CASSQDGAFSGNTIYF
DNA: TGCGCCAGCAGCCAAGATGGGGCGTTCTCTGGAAACACCATATATTTT

size: few
J: TRBJ2-6
D: -
V: TRBV28
CDR3: CASSLPFSGANVLTF
DNA: TGTGCCAGCAGTTTGCCCTTCTCTGGGGCCAACGTCCTGACTTTC

size: -
J: TRBJ2-7
D: TRBD1
V: TRBV28
CDR3: CASSRQGVTYEQYF
DNA: TGTGCCAGCAGTCGACAGGGGGTTACCTACGAGCAGTACTTC

size: -
J: TRBJ2-3
D: TRBD2
V: TRBV5-4
CDR3: CASSPRTSGGPRDTQYF
DNA: TGTGCCAGCAGCCCCCGGACTAGCGGGGGGCCAAGGGATACGCAGTATTTT

size: -
J: TRBJ1-1
D: TRBD1
V: TRBV5-1
CDR3: CASSGDRGIEAFF
DNA: TGCGCCAGCAGCGGAGACAGGGGTATTGAAGCTTTCTTT

size: -
J: TRBJ2-1
D: TRBD2
V: TRBV20-1
CDR3: CSARAPAGVAYNEQFF
DNA: TGCAGTGCTAGAGCCCCAGCGGGGGTCGCTTACAATGAGCAGTTCTTC

size: -
J: TRBJ2-5
D: TRBD2
V: TRBV9
CDR3: CASSDTFGTSGSETQYF
DNA: TGTGCCAGCTCCGACACGTTCGGGACTAGCGGGAGTGAGACCCAGTACTTC

size: -
J: TRBJ2-4
D: -
V: TRBV28
CDR3: CASRSTRRGNIQYF
DNA: TGTGCCAGCAGATCCACGAGGAGGGGAAACATTCAGTACTTC

size: -
J: TRBJ2-3
D: -
V: TRBV11-2
CDR3: CASSFWEADTQYF
DNA: TGTGCCAGCAGCTTCTGGGAAGCAGATACGCAGTATTTT

size: many
J: TRBJ1-3
D: -
V: TRBV7-8
CDR3: CASSLGTSGNTIYF
DNA: TGTGCCAGCAGCTTAGGGACATCTGGAAACACCATATATTTT

size: many
J: TRBJ2-2
D: TRBD2
V: TRBV6-1
CDR3: CASRDQAGGSTGELFF
DNA: TGTGCCAGCAGGGACCAAGCGGGAGGGTCGACCGGGGAGCTGTTTTTT

size: -
J: TRBJ2-3
D: TRBD2
V: TRBV4-2
CDR3: CASSWTSGNGGDTQYF
DNA: TGTGCCAGCAGCTGGACTAGCGGGAATGGAGGGGATACGCAGTATTTT

size: -
J: TRBJ1-1
D: -
V: TRBV27
CDR3: CASSSPGLGDTEAFF
DNA: TGTGCCAGCAGTTCCCCCGGGTTGGGGGACACTGAAGCTTTCTTT

size: once
J: TRBJ1-2
D: -
V: TRBV7-9
CDR3: CASSLGSSGDYGYNF
DNA: TGTGCCAGCAGCTTAGGGTCCTCAGGTGACTATGGCTACAACTTC

size: few
J: TRBJ2-1
D: TRBD1
V: TRBV5-1
CDR3: CASSLTGELYNEQFF
DNA: TGCGCCAGCAGCCTGACAGGGGAATTATACAATGAGCAGTTCTTC

size: -
J: TRBJ2-1
D: -
V: TRBV7-9
CDR3: CASSSGEVLNEQFF
DNA: TGTGCCAGCAGCTCCGGGGAGGTTTTGAATGAGCAGTTCTTC

size: -
J: TRBJ2-7
D: -
V: TRBV6-5
CDR3: CASGPNYEQYF
DNA: TGTGCCAGCGGCCCCAACTACGAGCAGTACTTC

size: -
J: TRBJ2-3
D: TRBD2
V: TRBV12-3/TRBV12-4
CDR3: CASSFGSGGTDTQYF
DNA: TGTGCCAGCAGTTTCGGTAGCGGGGGCACAGATACGCAGTATTTT

size: once
J: TRBJ2-5
D: -
V: TRBV11-2
CDR3: CASSLVSRQSQETQYF
DNA: TGTGCCAGCAGCTTAGTTAGTCGACAAAGCCAAGAGACCCAGTACTTC

size: -
J: TRBJ1-1
D: -
V: TRBV11-2
CDR3: CASSLALTKGDTEAFF
DNA: TGTGCCAGCAGCTTAGCCCTGACCAAGGGGGACACTGAAGCTTTCTTT

size: -
J: TRBJ1-1
D: -
V: TRBV30
CDR3: CAWKNWGNTEAFF
DNA: TGTGCCTGGAAAAATTGGGGGAACACTGAAGCTTTCTTT

size: -
J: TRBJ1-2
D: -
V: TRBV27
CDR3: CASSLTGSGYGYTF
DNA: TGTGCCAGCAGTTTAACAGGGTCGGGTTATGGCTACACCTTC

size: once
J: TRBJ2-1
D: TRBD2
V: TRBV7-2
CDR3: CASGGTSGGLYNEQFF
DNA: TGTGCCAGCGGCGGGACTAGCGGGGGATTGTACAATGAGCAGTTCTTC

size: few
J: TRBJ2-7
D: TRBD2
V: TRBV7-2
CDR3: CASSLGASGSYEQYF
DNA: TGTGCCAGCAGCTTAGGGGCTAGCGGCTCCTACGAGCAGTACTTC

size: -
J: TRBJ2-5
D: -
V: TRBV7-6
CDR3: CASSLADLRTETQYF
DNA: TGTGCCAGCAGCTTAGCGGACCTCAGGACGGAGACCCAGTACTTC

size: few
J: TRBJ1-2
D: -
V: TRBV15
CDR3: CATSRDRGSEGGYTF
DNA: TGTGCCACCAGCAGAGATCGGGGGTCGGAGGGTGGCTACACCTTC

size: -
J: TRBJ2-2
D: TRBD1
V: TRBV7-6
CDR3: CASRPSTGATGELFF
DNA: TGTGCTAGCAGGCCATCGACAGGGGCCACCGGGGAGCTGTTTTTT

size: -
J: TRBJ1-4
D: TRBD1
V: TRBV27
CDR3: CASSPDRGWEKLFF
DNA: TGTGCCAGCAGCCCGGACAGGGGGTGGGAAAAACTGTTTTTT

size: -
J: TRBJ1-2
D: -
V: TRBV2
CDR3: CASSDGQGRRGYTF
DNA: TGTGCCAGCAGTGATGGGCAAGGAAGGAGAGGCTACACCTTC

size: few
J: TRBJ2-7
D: TRBD1
V: TRBV7-6
CDR3: CASSPRDRVDEQYF
DNA: TGTGCCAGCAGCCCCCGGGACAGGGTGGACGAGCAGTACTTC

size: many
J: TRBJ2-7
D: -
V: TRBV27
CDR3: CASSLFGAAGYEQYF
DNA: TGTGCCAGCAGTTTATTCGGGGCAGCTGGCTACGAGCAGTACTTC

size: few
J: TRBJ2-1
D: TRBD2
V: TRBV12-3/TRBV12-4
CDR3: CASSFELAGFYNEQFF
DNA: TGTGCCAGCAGTTTCGAACTAGCGGGATTCTACAATGAGCAGTTCTTC

size: -
J: TRBJ2-1
D: -
V: TRBV19
CDR3: CASSELSWNEQFF
DNA: TGTGCCAGTAGTGAACTAAGTTGGAATGAGCAGTTCTTC

size: once
J: TRBJ2-1
D: TRBD2
V: TRBV5-6
CDR3: CASSLGSSGGYEQFF
DNA: TGTGCCAGCAGCTTGGGGTCTAGCGGGGGCTATGAGCAGTTCTTC

size: many
J: TRBJ1-2
D: TRBD1
V: TRBV11-1
CDR3: CASSFGTGGQDYGYTF
DNA: TGTGCCAGCAGCTTTGGGACAGGGGGACAGGACTATGGCTACACCTTC

size: few
J: TRBJ1-5
D: -
V: TRBV7-3
CDR3: CASSLHGTLNQPQHF
DNA: TGTGCCAGCAGCTTACACGGCACACTCAATCAGCCCCAGCATTTT

size: -
J: TRBJ1-2
D: -
V: TRBV11-2
CDR3: CASSLFPSLTTGGSGYTF
DNA: TGTGCCAGCAGCTTATTCCCTTCTTTGACTACGGGAGGAAGTGGCTACACCTTC

size: few
J: TRBJ2-1
D: TRBD2
V: TRBV7-2
CDR3: CASSENLAGGEYNEQFF
DNA: TGTGCCAGCAGCGAGAATTTAGCGGGAGGGGAATACAATGAGCAGTTCTTC

size: -
J: TRBJ2-2
D: TRBD1
V: TRBV27
CDR3: CASSAGTAHTGELFF
DNA: TGTGCCAGCAGTGCCGGGACAGCGCACACCGGGGAGCTGTTTTTT

size: -
J: TRBJ2-1
D: -
V: TRBV11-2
CDR3: CASSLDSWDRENEQFF
DNA: TGTGCCAGCAGCTTAGATTCTTGGGACCGTGAGAATGAGCAGTTCTTC

size: -
J: TRBJ2-2
D: -
V: TRBV11-3
CDR3: CASSPIGRTVNTGELFF
DNA: TGTGCCAGCAGCCCCATAGGCCGGACAGTGAACACCGGGGAGCTGTTTTTT

size: -
J: TRBJ1-1
D: TRBD1
V: TRBV28
CDR3: CASSVTGTGNTEAFF
DNA: TGTGCCAGCAGCGTCACCGGGACAGGGAACACTGAAGCTTTCTTT

size: -
J: TRBJ2-5
D: -
V: TRBV6-2/TRBV6-3
CDR3: CASSYPQETQYF
DNA: TGTGCCAGCAGTTACCCCCAAGAGACCCAGTACTTC

size: -
J: TRBJ1-2
D: -
V: TRBV27
CDR3: CASSPTGSYGYTF
DNA: TGTGCCAGCAGTCCGACAGGATCCTATGGCTACACCTTC

size: -
J: TRBJ2-2
D: -
V: TRBV10-3
CDR3: CAISEPGELFF
DNA: TGTGCCATCAGTGAACCCGGGGAGCTGTTTTTT

size: few
J: TRBJ2-3
D: -
V: TRBV7-7
CDR3: CASSPWPTDTQYF
DNA: TGTGCCAGCAGCCCCTGGCCCACAGATACGCAGTATTTT

size: -
J: TRBJ1-2
D: -
V: TRBV10-3
CDR3: CATAGGRYGYTF
DNA: TGTGCCACGGCCGGGGGCCGCTATGGCTACACCTTC

size: -
J: TRBJ1-3
D: -
V: TRBV28
CDR3: CASCLTLRNTIYF
DNA: TGTGCCAGCTGCTTAACTCTGCGAAACACCATATATTTT

size: many
J: TRBJ1-1
D: -
V: TRBV5-1
CDR3: CASNMGAANTEAFF
DNA: TGCGCCAGCAACATGGGGGCGGCGAACACTGAAGCTTTCTTT

size: few
J: TRBJ2-1
D: TRBD2
V: TRBV6-2/TRBV6-3
CDR3: CASSSRKRGDNEQFF
DNA: TGTGCCAGCAGCTCACGTAAGCGGGGGGACAATGAGCAGTTCTTC